This TCR beta chain came from a study of T cell changes during pregnancy in multiple sclerosis. TCRdb's copy holds only in-frame clones and misses some; the assay was immunoSEQ multiplex PCR. The table lists some 49,000 clones, about 90% of them singletons. The receptor was isolated from a female donor in good health, enrolled as a control in a pregnancy study. Sequences were derived from CD4+ T cells from peripheral blood mononuclear cells, sampled in the second trimester of pregnancy.

The chain's CDR3 is CASSHGQGAGEKLFF. The CDR3 nucleotides are TGTGCCAGCTCCCACGGACAGGGGGCCGGTGAAAAACTGTTTTTT. This chain links TRBV18 with TRBJ1-4; 11 bases align to TRBD1. Germline CDR1 reads KGHSH; CDR2 reads LQKENI. With V trimmed by 6 bases and J by 7 bases, 7 bases remained unmatched. This CDR3 region has 15 residues.